What follows are 18 T cell receptor beta chains derived from one specimen sequenced in a study of beta chain features in type 1 diabetes. Study findings and constraints: Type 1 diabetes patients showed a moderate but significant shortening of TCRB CDR3s in all four CD4+ subsets.

Their cognate antigens are unknown. Sequenced material consisted of expressed TCRB transcripts (all of the isolated RNA was reverse transcribed). The table came from immunoSEQ multiplex PCR; TCRdb's copy has only in-frame clones and leaves some out. The data show 250,000 or so clones, roughly 20% seen once. Sequenced: naive CD4+ T cells from blood. Every receptor here comes from a woman between 35 and 50 years old with type 1 diabetes.

This clone was seen only a few times. At one of its ends the junction is not consistent with the germline gene, which may arise from a read error. This rearrangement joins TRBV28 to TRBJ2-7, with D unresolved. The V gene's germline CDR1 is MDHEN and CDR2 SYDVKM. The CDR3 runs 13 residues. This CDR3 is CASRTASRLPPNF. CDR3 bases: TGTGCCAGCAGGACGGCGTCCAGGTTACCCCCTAACTTC.

The CDR3: CASAPGTGVYEQYF. CDR3 sequence (DNA): TGCGCCAGCGCCCCCGGGACAGGGGTCTACGAGCAGTACTTC. The chain uses TRBV5-1 and TRBJ2-7; TRBD1 agrees at 10 bases. This CDR3 has 14 residues. Unmatched junction bases numbered 7, after V lost 7 bases and J lost 3 bases. CDR1 is SGHRS and CDR2 is YFSETQ in the germline V gene. The variable domain in full, with the rest retrieved from reference TRBV5-1 and TRBJ2-7, is KAGVTQTPRYLIKTRGQQVTLSCSPISGHRSVSWYQQTPGQGLQFLFEYFSETQRNKGNFPGRFSGRQFSNSRSEMNVSTLELGDSALYLCASAPGTGVYEQYFGPGTRLTVT.

In its sample, this clone was seen a few times. The V call is TRBV23-1, the J call TRBJ2-1, with D possibly being TRBD2 (6 bases). TRBV23-1 is treated as an ORF (open reading frame) with a function not yet certain. The CDR3 sequence is 15 residues long. The V end lost 4 bases, the J end lost 0 bases, and 10 bases lay between the germline ends. The CDR3 here is CASSPGRDSYNEQFF. CDR3 in DNA: TGCGCCAGCAGTCCGGGGCGGGACTCCTACAATGAGCAGTTCTTC.

A few counts support this clone. The V and J genes are TRBV5-1 and TRBJ2-7, with 8 bases matching TRBD1. The CDR3 consists of 15 residues. Germline assignment: CDR1 SGHRS and CDR2 YFSETQ. The junction had 8 bases not matched to a gene; V was cut back by 4 bases and J by 2 bases. CDR3 loop: CASSEGTGPTYEQYF. The CDR3 DNA sequence: TGCGCCAGCAGCGAAGGGACAGGACCTACCTACGAGCAGTACTTC.

The V gene is TRBV18, the J gene TRBJ1-1, with TRBD1 matching 9 bases. The CDR3 has 14 amino acids. J was trimmed by 5 bases and V by 5 bases; bases with no gene match: 6. Germline CDR1 and CDR2: KGHSH and LQKENI. The CDR3, as DNA: TGTGCCAGCTCAGTCGGGACAGGGCGGACTGAAGCTTTCTTT. It translates to CASSVGTGRTEAFF.

This chain uses TRBV11-2 with TRBJ1-1; D gene uncertain. The length of the CDR3 is 11 residues. V lost 8 bases and J 11 bases, leaving 15 bases between the germline ends. Germline V gene sequence: CDR1 SGHAT, CDR2 FQNNGV. The CDR3 DNA reads as TGTGCCAGCGGTTCGCCGGGGAGGGCTTTCTTT. This encodes CASGSPGRAFF.

This chain joins TRBV9 and TRBJ2-2; no reliable D call. Germline V gene sequence: CDR1 SGDLS, CDR2 YYNGEE. The V gene lost 7 bases and the J gene lost 4 bases, with 11 bases spanning the gap. The length of the CDR3 is 13 residues. In DNA form, the CDR3 reads TGTGCCAGCCAACACGCAGTCACCGGGGAGCTGTTTTTT. This encodes CASQHAVTGELFF.

This clone was detected only a few times. The chain combines TRBV4-1 with TRBJ2-5; D is possibly TRBD1 (6 bases). The V and J ends lost 1 base and 3 bases respectively, with 12 bases between them. Germline V gives CDR1 MGHRA, CDR2 YSYEKL. This CDR3 spans 15 amino acids. CDR3: CASSQVSRTEETQYF. The DNA of the CDR3 is TGCGCCAGCAGCCAAGTTTCCAGGACAGAAGAGACCCAGTACTTC.

The genes are TRBV7-9 and TRBJ2-3; TRBD2 is a possible D gene (5 bases). CDR1 SEHNR and CDR2 FQNEAQ come from the germline V gene (reference sequence). The ends were cut back, 1 base at V and 6 bases at J, with 11 bases in the middle. The length of the CDR3 is 14 residues. CDR3 in amino acids: CASSLGETWDTQYF. DNA of the CDR3: TGTGCCAGCAGCTTAGGGGAGACGTGGGATACGCAGTATTTT. The full variable domain, completed using reference TRBV7-9 and TRBJ2-3, is DTGVSQNPRHKITKRGQNVTFRCDPISEHNRLYWYRQTLGQGPEFLTYFQNEAQLEKSRLLSDRFSAERPKGSFSTLEIQRTEQGDSAMYLCASSLGETWDTQYFGPGTRLTVL.

V gene TRBV30 combines with J gene TRBJ1-4, with TRBD1 as a possible D gene (5 bases). Per germline, CDR1 GTSNPN and CDR2 SVGIG (reference sequence). The CDR3 is 14 residues long. V gave up 2 bases and J gave up 0 bases, with 7 bases separating them. The CDR3 loop reads CAWSTGATNEKLFF. As DNA, the CDR3 is TGTGCCTGGAGTACAGGTGCAACTAATGAAAAACTGTTTTTT.

This clone was picked up a small number of times. The chain uses TRBV29-1 and TRBJ2-7; 9 nucleotides agree with TRBD1. CDR3 length: 13 amino acids. Germline V lookup: CDR1 SQVTM, CDR2 ANQGSEA. Trimming at V came to 7 bases and at J to 4 bases, leaving 8 bases not matched to a gene. CDR3 DNA: TGCAGCGCTATACAGGGGGCTGGTTACGAGCAGTACTTC. Translation: CSAIQGAGYEQYF.

This clone was picked up a small number of times. The chain employs TRBV9 and TRBJ1-2; possible D gene TRBD1, 6 bases. Trimming shortened V by 1 base and J by 7 bases, and 17 bases separated the two germline ends. Germline V gives CDR1 SGDLS, CDR2 YYNGEE. CDR3 length equals 15 residues. The CDR3 region has the DNA TGTGCCAGCAGCGTAAACGACAGGTTAATCGGTGGCTACACCTTC. As protein: CASSVNDRLIGGYTF.

The genes are TRBV2 and TRBJ2-3, with a weak D call TRBD2 (5 bases). The CDR3 runs 15 residues. The V end lost 3 bases, the J end lost 3 bases, and 13 bases lay between the germline ends. Germline-derived CDR1 and CDR2 are SNHLY and FYNNEI. CDR3 bases: TGTGCCAGCAGTGACTTGCAGGACTTGACAGATACGCAGTATTTT. Translated, it gives CASSDLQDLTDTQYF.

The sample holds a few counts of this clone. The rearrangement joins TRBV18 to TRBJ2-5, with D maybe TRBD1 (6 bases). The germline CDR1 and CDR2 sequences are KGHSH and LQKENI. V lost 6 bases and J lost 2, with 10 bases in between. The CDR3 sequence is 13 residues long. CDR3 sequence reads: CASSRDTQETQYF. The DNA for the CDR3 is TGTGCCAGCTCCCGGGACACTCAAGAGACCCAGTACTTC.

This clone was counted between two and nine times. The DNA of the CDR3 is TGTGCCAGCAGCGTAGTGAGCAGGGTTGAAGCTTTCTTT. It encodes CASSVVSRVEAFF. This chain connects TRBV9 to TRBJ1-1, with a tentative D call TRBD1 (5 bases). Germline CDR1 reads SGDLS; CDR2 reads YYNGEE. V lost 0 bases and J lost 7, with 10 bases in between. The CDR3 has 13 amino acids.

This clone has just a few counts. The V gene is TRBV11-2, the J gene TRBJ1-2; 9 nucleotides agree with TRBD1. Germline assignment: CDR1 SGHAT and CDR2 FQNNGV. The V and J ends lost 5 bases and 7 bases, in that order; junction bases with no gene match: 14. The CDR3 has 16 residues. This CDR3 reads CASSPLTGGAAAGYTF. The CDR3, as DNA: TGTGCCAGCAGCCCTCTCACAGGGGGCGCCGCCGCTGGCTACACCTTC.

Only a few counts were recorded for this clone. Other nucleotide sequences in the sample specify the same CDR3. The chain links TRBV5-1 to TRBJ2-3; a possible D gene is TRBD2 (7 bases). The ends were cut back, 4 bases at V and 6 bases at J, with 12 bases in the middle. Germline assignment: CDR1 SGHRS and CDR2 YFSETQ. This CDR3 has 13 residues. Here the CDR3 reads CASSPGGQDTQYF. CDR3 bases: TGCGCCAGCAGCCCCGGGGGGCAGGATACGCAGTATTTT.

This CDR3 reads CASSDPGNYGYTF. The CDR3 nucleotides read TGTGCCAGCAGTGACCCGGGAAACTATGGCTACACCTTC. The chain links TRBV2 to TRBJ1-2; D is unresolved. Deletions cut 3 bases from V and 2 bases from J, with 7 bases between. Germline loops: CDR1 SNHLY, CDR2 FYNNEI. This CDR3 has 13 residues. The variable domain in full, completed from reference TRBV2 and TRBJ1-2, reads EPEVTQTPSHQVTQMGQEVILRCVPISNHLYFYWYRQILGQKVEFLVSFYNNEISEKSEIFDDQFSVERPDGSNFTLKIRSTKLEDSAMYFCASSDPGNYGYTFGSGTRLTVV.